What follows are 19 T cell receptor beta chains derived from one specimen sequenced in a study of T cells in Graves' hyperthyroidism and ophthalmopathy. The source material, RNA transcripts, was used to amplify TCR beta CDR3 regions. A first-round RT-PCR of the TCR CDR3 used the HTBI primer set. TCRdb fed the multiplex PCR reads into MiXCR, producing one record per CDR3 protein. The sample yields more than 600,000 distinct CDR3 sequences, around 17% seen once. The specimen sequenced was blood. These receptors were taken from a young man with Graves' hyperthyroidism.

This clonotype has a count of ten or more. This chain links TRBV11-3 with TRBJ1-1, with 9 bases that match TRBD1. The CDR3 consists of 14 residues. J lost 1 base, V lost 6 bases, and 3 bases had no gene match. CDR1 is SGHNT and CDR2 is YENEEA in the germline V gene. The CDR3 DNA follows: TGTGCCAGCAGACAGGGGGCGGCGAACACTGAAGCTTTCTTT. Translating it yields CASRQGAANTEAFF.

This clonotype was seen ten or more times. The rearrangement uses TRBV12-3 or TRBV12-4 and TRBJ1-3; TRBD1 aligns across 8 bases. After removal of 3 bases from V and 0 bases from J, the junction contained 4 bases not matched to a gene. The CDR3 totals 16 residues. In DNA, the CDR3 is TGTGCCAGCAGTTTCAGGGGGCCTTTCTCTGGAAACACCATATATTTT. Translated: CASSFRGPFSGNTIYF.

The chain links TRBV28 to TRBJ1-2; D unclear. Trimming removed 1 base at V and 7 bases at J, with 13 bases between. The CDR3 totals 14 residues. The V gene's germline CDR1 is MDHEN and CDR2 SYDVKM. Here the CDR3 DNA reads TGTGCCAGCAGTTTATTATTTGTGCTGGGTGGCTACACCTTC. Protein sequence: CASSLLFVLGGYTF.

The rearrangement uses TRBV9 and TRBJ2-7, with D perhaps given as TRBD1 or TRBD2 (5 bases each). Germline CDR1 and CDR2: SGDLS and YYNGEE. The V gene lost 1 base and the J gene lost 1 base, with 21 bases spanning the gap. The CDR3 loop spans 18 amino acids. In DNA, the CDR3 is TGTGCCAGCAGCGTAAGGCCAGGGATGGGACGACCTTCCTACGAGCAGTACTTC. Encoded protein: CASSVRPGMGRPSYEQYF.

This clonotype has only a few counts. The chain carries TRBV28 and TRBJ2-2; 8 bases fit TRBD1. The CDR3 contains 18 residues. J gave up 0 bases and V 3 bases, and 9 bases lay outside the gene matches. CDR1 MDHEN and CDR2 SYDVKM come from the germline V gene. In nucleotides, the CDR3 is TGTGCCAGCAGTTTGATCCCAGGGGGCGCATCGAACACCGGGGAGCTGTTTTTT. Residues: CASSLIPGGASNTGELFF.

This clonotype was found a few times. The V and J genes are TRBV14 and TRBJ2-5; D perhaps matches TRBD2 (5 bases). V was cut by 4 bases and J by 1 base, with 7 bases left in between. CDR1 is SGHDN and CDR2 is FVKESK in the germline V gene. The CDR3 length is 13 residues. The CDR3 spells CASSPEGQETQYF. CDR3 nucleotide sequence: TGTGCCAGCAGCCCCGAGGGCCAAGAGACCCAGTACTTC.

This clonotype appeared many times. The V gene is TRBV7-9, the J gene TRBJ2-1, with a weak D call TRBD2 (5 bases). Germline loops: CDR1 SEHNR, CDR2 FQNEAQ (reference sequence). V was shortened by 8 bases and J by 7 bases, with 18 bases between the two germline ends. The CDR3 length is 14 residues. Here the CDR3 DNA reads TGTGCCAGCTGCCGTGAGGGAATCTGGAATGAGCAGTTCTTC. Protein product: CASCREGIWNEQFF. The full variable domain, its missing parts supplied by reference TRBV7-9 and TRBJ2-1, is DTGVSQNPRHKITKRGQNVTFRCDPISEHNRLYWYRQTLGQGPEFLTYFQNEAQLEKSRLLSDRFSAERPKGSFSTLEIQRTEQGDSAMYLCASCREGIWNEQFFGPGTRLTVL.

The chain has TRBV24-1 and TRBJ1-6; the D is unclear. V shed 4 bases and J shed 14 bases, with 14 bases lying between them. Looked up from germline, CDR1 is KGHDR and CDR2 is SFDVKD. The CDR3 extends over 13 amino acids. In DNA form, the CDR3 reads TGTGCCACCAGTGACCCATCGTCCGGTACCCTCCACTTT. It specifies CATSDPSSGTLHF.

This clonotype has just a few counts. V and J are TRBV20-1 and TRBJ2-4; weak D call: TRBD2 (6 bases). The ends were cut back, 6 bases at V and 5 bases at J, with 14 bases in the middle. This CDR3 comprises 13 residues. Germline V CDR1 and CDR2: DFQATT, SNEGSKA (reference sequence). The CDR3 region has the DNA TGCAGTGCCCCAGCGAGCGGGCAAAACATTCAGTACTTC. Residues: CSAPASGQNIQYF.

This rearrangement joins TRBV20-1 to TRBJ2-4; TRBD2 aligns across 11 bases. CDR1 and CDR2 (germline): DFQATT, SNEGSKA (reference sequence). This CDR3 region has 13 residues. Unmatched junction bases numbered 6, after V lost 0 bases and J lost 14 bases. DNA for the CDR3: TGCAGTGCTAGAGAGGGACTAGCGGAAAAAAAGTACTTC. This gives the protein CSAREGLAEKKYF.

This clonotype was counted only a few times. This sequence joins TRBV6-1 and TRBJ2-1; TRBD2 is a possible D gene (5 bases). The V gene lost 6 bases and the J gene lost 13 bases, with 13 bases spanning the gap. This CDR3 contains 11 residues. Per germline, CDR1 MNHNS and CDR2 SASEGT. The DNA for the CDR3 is TGTGCCAGCAGCCAAGGACTTTCACAGTTCTTC. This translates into CASSQGLSQFF.

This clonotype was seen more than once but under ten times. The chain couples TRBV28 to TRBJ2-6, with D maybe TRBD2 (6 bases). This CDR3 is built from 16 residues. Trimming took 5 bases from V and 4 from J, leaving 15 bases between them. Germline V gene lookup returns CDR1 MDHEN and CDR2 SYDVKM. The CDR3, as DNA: TGTGCCAGCAGTCCCCTAGGAGGGGCCGGGGCCAACGTCCTGACTTTC. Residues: CASSPLGGAGANVLTF.

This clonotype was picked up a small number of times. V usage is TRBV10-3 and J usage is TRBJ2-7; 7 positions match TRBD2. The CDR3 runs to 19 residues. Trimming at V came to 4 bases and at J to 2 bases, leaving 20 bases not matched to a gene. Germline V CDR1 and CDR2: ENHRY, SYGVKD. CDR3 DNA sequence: TGTGCCATCAGTGGACCGAGGGAGGGGCTACACCTAGACCCCTACGAGCAGTACTTC. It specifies CAISGPREGLHLDPYEQYF.

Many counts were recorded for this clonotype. The CDR3 loop reads CASSSGPFDTDTQYF. CDR3 nucleotide sequence: TGTGCCAGCAGTTCCGGGCCTTTTGACACAGATACGCAGTATTTT. This chain joins TRBV7-9 and TRBJ2-3; no definite D call. Germline assignment: CDR1 SEHNR and CDR2 FQNEAQ (reference sequence). Trimming removed 6 bases at V and 2 bases at J, with 15 bases between. The CDR3 has 15 residues.

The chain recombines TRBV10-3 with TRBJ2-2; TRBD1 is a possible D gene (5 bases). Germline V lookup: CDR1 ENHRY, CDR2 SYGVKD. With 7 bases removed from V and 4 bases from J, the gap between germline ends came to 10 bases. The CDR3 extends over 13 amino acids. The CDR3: CAINDSPTGELFF. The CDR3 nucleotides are TGTGCCATCAACGACAGTCCCACCGGGGAGCTGTTTTTT.

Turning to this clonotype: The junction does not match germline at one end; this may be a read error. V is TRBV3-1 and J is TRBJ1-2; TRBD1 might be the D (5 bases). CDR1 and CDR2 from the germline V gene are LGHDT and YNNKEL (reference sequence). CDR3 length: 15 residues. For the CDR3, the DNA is TGTGCCAGCAGCCAAGATGCCGGGGGTCCGTTTGGCTACGCCTTC. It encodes CASSQDAGGPFGYAF.

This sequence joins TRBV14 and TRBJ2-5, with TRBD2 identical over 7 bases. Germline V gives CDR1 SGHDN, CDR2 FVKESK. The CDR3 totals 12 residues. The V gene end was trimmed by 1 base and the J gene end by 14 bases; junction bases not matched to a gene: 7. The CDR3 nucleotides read TGTGCCAGCAGCCAAGCTCAGACTAGCCTTTACTTC. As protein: CASSQAQTSLYF.

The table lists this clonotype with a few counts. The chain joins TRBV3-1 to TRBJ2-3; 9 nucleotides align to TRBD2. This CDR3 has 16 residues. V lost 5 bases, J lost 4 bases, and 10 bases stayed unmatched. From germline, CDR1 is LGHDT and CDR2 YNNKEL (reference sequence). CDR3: CASSSIAGESPDTQYF. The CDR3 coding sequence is TGTGCCAGCAGCTCTATAGCGGGAGAGTCTCCAGATACGCAGTATTTT.

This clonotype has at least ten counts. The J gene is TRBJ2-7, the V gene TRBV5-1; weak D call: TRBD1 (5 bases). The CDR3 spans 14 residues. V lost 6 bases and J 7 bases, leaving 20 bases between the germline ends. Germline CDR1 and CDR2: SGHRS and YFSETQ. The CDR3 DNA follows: TGCGCCAGCAAACTCGAAGTTGGGGCGCGGGAGCAGTACTTC. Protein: CASKLEVGAREQYF.